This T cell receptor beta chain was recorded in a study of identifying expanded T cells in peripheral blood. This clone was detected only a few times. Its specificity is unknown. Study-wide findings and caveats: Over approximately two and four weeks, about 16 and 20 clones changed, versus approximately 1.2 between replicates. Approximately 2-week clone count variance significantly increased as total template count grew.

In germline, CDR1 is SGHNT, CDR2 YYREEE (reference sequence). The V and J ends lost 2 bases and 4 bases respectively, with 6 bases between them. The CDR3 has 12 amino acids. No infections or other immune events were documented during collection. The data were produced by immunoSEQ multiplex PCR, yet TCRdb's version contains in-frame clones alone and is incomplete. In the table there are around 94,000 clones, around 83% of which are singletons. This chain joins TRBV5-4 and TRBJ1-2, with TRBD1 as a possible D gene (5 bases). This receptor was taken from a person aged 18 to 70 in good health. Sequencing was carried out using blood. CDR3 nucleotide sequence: TGTGCCAGCAGCTTTGGGGCCTATGGCTACACCTTC. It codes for CASSFGAYGYTF.